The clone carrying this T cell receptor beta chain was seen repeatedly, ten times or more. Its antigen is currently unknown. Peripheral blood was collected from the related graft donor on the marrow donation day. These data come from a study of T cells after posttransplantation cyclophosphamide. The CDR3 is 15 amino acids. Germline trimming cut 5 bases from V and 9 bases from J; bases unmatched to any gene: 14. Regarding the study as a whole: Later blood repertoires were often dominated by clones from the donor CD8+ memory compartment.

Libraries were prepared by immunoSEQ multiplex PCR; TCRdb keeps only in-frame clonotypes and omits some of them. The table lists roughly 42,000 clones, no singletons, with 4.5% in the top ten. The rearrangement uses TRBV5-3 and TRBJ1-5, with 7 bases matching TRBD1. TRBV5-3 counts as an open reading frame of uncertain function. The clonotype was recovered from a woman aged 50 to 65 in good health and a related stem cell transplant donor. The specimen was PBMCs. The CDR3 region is CARRDRTGECGPQHF. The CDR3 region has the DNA TGTGCCAGAAGGGACCGTACAGGGGAATGTGGGCCCCAGCATTTT.